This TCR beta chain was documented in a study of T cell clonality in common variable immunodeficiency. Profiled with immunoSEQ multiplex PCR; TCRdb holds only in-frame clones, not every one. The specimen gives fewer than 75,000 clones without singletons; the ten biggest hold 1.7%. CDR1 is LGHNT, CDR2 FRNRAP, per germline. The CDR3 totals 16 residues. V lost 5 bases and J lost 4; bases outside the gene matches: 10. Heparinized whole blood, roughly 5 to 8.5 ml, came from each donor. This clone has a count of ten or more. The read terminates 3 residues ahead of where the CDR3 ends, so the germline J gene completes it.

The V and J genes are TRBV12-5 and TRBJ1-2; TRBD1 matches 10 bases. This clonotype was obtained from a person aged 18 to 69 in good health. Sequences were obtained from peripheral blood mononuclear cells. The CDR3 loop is CASGHDRGRMAYGYTF. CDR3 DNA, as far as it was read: TGTGCTAGTGGTCACGACAGGGGGCGGATGGCCTATGGC.